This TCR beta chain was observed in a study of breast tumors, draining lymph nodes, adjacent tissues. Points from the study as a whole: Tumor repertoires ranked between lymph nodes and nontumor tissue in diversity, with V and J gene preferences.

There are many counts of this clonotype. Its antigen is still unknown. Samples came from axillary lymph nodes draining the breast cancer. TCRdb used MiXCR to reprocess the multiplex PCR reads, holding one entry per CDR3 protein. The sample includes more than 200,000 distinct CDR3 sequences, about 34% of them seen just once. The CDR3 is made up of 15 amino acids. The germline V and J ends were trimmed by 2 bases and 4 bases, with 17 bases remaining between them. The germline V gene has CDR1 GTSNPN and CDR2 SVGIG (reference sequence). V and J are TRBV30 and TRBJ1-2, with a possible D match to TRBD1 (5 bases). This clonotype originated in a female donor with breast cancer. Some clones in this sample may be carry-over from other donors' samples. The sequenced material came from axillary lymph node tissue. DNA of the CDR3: TGTGCCTGGAGTCGTAAGGGCATAGGGGCCTATGGCTACACCTTC. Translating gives CAWSRKGIGAYGYTF.